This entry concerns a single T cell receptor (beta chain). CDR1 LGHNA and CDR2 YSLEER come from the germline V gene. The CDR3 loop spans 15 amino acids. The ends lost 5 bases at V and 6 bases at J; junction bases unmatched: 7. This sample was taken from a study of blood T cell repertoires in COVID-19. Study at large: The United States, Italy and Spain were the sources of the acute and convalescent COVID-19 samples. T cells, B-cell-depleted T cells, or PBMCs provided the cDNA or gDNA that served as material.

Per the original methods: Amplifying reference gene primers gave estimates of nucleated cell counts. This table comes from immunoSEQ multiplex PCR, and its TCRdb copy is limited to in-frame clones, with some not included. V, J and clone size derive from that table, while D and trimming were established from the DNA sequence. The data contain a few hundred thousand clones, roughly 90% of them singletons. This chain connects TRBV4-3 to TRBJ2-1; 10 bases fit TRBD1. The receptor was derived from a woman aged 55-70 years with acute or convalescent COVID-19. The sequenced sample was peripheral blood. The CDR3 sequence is CASSAPGTGVNEQFF. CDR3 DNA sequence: TGCGCCAGCAGCGCACCCGGGACAGGGGTCAATGAGCAGTTCTTC.